One sample yielded the 14 T cell receptor beta chains listed below, sequenced in a study of OX40 agonist ivuxolimab in advanced cancers. Clones were sequenced by immunoSEQ multiplex PCR, and TCRdb holds only the in-frame ones, with some missing. This sample has 40,000 to 55,000 clones, with about 90% found just once. The starting material was CD4+ or CD8+ T cells sorted from blood, obtained in a trial of the OX40 agonist ivuxolimab. All receptors derive from an adult with an advanced solid tumor such as melanoma, head and neck, liver or kidney cancer.

The CDR3 protein is CASSPRGVSNEKLFF. The CDR3 DNA reads as TGTGCCAGTAGCCCTAGGGGTGTATCTAATGAAAAACTGTTTTTT. The chain recombines TRBV19 with TRBJ1-4; D possibly corresponds to TRBD1 (5 bases). The V gene lost 6 bases and the J gene lost 3 bases, with 14 bases spanning the gap. This CDR3 is 15 amino acids long. CDR1 is LNHDA, CDR2 SQIVND, per germline (reference sequence).

This chain uses TRBV30 with TRBJ1-6; D perhaps matches TRBD1 (5 bases). V shed 3 bases and J shed 9 bases, with 18 bases lying between them. Germline CDR1 GTSNPN, CDR2 SVGIG (reference sequence). The CDR3 has 15 residues. The CDR3 nucleotides read TGTGCCTGGAGGGGGCCACAGGCTCGGGGTTCACCCCTCCACTTT. Translation: CAWRGPQARGSPLHF.

V and J are TRBV28 and TRBJ1-2; 8 bases are a match to TRBD1. Germline CDR1 and CDR2: MDHEN and SYDVKM. The CDR3 extends over 14 amino acids. The trim removed 2 bases at V and 8 bases at J, leaving 7 bases unmatched. Written as DNA, the CDR3 is TGTGCCAGCAGTTTACAGGCCAGGGGGCAAGGCTACACCTTC. Protein sequence: CASSLQARGQGYTF.

This clone was seen only once. The chain links TRBV5-1 to TRBJ2-3; possibly TRBD1 or TRBD2 for D (5 bases each). The CDR3 consists of 15 residues. CDR1 and CDR2 (germline): SGHRS, YFSETQ. The germline V and J ends were trimmed by 4 bases and 2 bases, with 14 bases remaining between them. The DNA of the CDR3 is TGCGCCAGCAGCCTTCGGGACGGATCCACAGATACGCAGTATTTT. This encodes CASSLRDGSTDTQYF.

The rearrangement links TRBV6-5 to TRBJ2-5; D might be TRBD1 or TRBD2, each matching 5 bases. The V end lost 6 bases, the J end lost 5 bases, and 16 bases lay between the germline ends. Germline V CDR1 and CDR2: MNHEY, SVGAGI. CDR3 length equals 14 residues. CDR3 sequence reads: CASSLLGTSETQYF. The CDR3 DNA follows: TGTGCCAGCAGCCTCCTTGGGACCTCGGAGACCCAGTACTTC.

The gene calls are TRBV7-3 and TRBJ2-1, with TRBD2 identical over 10 bases. The germline gives CDR1 SGHTA, CDR2 FQGTGA. Germline trimming cut 3 bases from V and 3 bases from J; bases unmatched to any gene: 2. The CDR3 has 15 residues. As DNA, the CDR3 is TGTGCCAGCAGCTTCAGACTAGCGGGCTACAATGAGCAGTTCTTC. Translated: CASSFRLAGYNEQFF.

The CDR3 DNA reads as TGTGCCAGCAGCCTTAGGACTAGCGGGGGGTCGAGCTCCTACAATGAGCAGTTCTTC. It encodes CASSLRTSGGSSSYNEQFF. The genes are TRBV4-2 and TRBJ2-1; 14 positions agree with TRBD2. After removal of 4 bases from V and 0 bases from J, the junction contained 8 bases not matched to a gene. Germline lookup yields CDR1 LGHNA and CDR2 YNFKEQ. This CDR3 region has 19 residues.

The chain has TRBV9 and TRBJ1-3; D remains unclear. The CDR3 has 14 residues. Germline-derived CDR1 and CDR2 are SGDLS and YYNGEE. V dropped 4 bases and J dropped 10 bases, with 18 bases sitting between them. For the CDR3, the DNA is TGTGCCAGCAGCCCTCAGTCCGGGGTAACGACCATATATTTT. It specifies CASSPQSGVTTIYF. The variable domain in full, completed from reference TRBV9 and TRBJ1-3, reads DSGVTQTPKHLITATGQRVTLRCSPRSGDLSVYWYQQSLDQGLQFLIQYYNGEERAKGNILERFSAQQFPDLHSELNLSSLELGDSALYFCASSPQSGVTTIYFGEGSWLTVV.

Notes on this clone: In the same sample, other DNA sequences code for this CDR3. V gene TRBV5-1 combines with J gene TRBJ2-1; TRBD2 matches at 10 bases. CDR3 length: 15 amino acids. V shed 4 bases, J shed 2 bases, and the junction held 3 bases outside the gene matches. CDR1 SGHRS and CDR2 YFSETQ come from the germline V gene. The CDR3 region is CASSRTSGTYNEQFF. CDR3 coding DNA: TGCGCCAGCAGCAGGACTAGCGGTACCTACAATGAGCAGTTCTTC.

The J gene is TRBJ1-2, the V gene TRBV19; 8 nucleotides match TRBD1. V shed 7 bases, J shed 4 bases, and the junction held 8 bases outside the gene matches. This CDR3 is built from 14 residues. The germline V gene encodes CDR1 LNHDA and CDR2 SQIVND (reference sequence). CDR3 coding DNA: TGTGCCAGTAAGAACAGGGGGGGGCTCTATGGCTACACCTTC. Residues: CASKNRGGLYGYTF.

This clone was observed once. The chain carries TRBV4-1 and TRBJ2-2; D might be TRBD1 or TRBD2, each matching 5 bases. In germline, CDR1 is MGHRA, CDR2 YSYEKL. V lost 3 bases to trimming and J lost 1 base, with 15 bases between them. This CDR3 comprises 17 residues. Here the CDR3 reads CASSQEPGTVNTGELFF. The CDR3 bases are TGCGCCAGCAGCCAGGAGCCCGGGACGGTGAACACCGGGGAGCTGTTTTTT.

V usage is TRBV12-1 and J usage is TRBJ2-5. The DNA end lines up better with TRBJ2-7; the J call may be wrong. TRBV12-1 counts as a pseudogene. The CDR3 loop spans 15 amino acids. The CDR3 nucleotides read TGTGCCAGCAGCATCCCGTGGCCTCCAAGGCACGAGCAGTACTTC. Translating gives CASSIPWPPRHEQYF.

The V gene is TRBV9, the J gene TRBJ1-3, with D unclear. Per the germline V gene, CDR1 is SGDLS and CDR2 is YYNGEE. The CDR3 extends over 14 amino acids. Trimming shortened V by 0 bases and J by 0 bases, and 4 bases separated the two germline ends. CDR3 loop: CASSVESSGNTIYF. The DNA for the CDR3 is TGTGCCAGCAGCGTAGAGTCCTCTGGAAACACCATATATTTT.

The CDR3 protein is CASSYRDRSNSPLHF. The CDR3 nucleotides are TGTGCCAGCAGTTACCGGGACAGGTCTAATTCACCCCTCCACTTT. The chain carries TRBV6-5 and TRBJ1-6; 8 nucleotides align to TRBD1. Trimming at V came to 2 bases and at J to 6 bases, leaving 3 bases not matched to a gene. CDR1 and CDR2 from the germline V gene are MNHEY and SVGAGI. This CDR3 has 15 amino acids.